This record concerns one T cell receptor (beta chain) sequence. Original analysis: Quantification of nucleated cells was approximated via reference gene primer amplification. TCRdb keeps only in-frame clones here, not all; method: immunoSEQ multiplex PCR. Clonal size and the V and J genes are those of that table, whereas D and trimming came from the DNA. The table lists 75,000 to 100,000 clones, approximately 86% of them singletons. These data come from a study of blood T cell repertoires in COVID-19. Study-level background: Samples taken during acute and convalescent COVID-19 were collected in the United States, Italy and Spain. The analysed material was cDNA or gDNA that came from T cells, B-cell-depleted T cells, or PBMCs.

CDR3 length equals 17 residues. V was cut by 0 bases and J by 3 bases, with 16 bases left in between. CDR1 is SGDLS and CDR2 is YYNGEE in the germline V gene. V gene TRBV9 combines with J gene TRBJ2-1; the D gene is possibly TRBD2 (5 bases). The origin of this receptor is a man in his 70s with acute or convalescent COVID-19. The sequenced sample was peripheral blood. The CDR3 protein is CASSVAALGGLYNEQFF. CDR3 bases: TGTGCCAGCAGCGTAGCTGCTCTCGGCGGACTCTACAATGAGCAGTTCTTC.